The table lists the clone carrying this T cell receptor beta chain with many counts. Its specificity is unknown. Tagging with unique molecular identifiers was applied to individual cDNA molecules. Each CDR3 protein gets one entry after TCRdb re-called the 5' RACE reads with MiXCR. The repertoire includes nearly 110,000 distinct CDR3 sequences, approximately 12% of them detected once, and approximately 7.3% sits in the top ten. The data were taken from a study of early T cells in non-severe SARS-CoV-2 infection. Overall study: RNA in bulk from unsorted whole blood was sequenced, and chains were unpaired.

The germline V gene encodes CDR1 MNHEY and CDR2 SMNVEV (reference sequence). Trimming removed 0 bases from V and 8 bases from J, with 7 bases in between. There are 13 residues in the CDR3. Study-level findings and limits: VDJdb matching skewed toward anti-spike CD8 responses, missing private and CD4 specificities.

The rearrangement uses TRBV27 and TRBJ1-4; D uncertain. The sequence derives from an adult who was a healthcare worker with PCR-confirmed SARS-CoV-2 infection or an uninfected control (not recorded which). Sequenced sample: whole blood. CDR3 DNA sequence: TGTGCCAGCAGTTTATCGTTGGGGGAAAAACTGTTTTTT. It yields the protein CASSLSLGEKLFF.